One T cell receptor (beta chain) is described in this entry. These data come from a study of T cells in Graves' hyperthyroidism and ophthalmopathy. Researchers amplified the TCR beta CDR3 regions from RNA transcripts. Using the HTBI primer set, a first-round RT-PCR was run on the TCR CDR3. TCRdb re-analysed the multiplex PCR reads in MiXCR, keeping a single row per CDR3 protein. The table records nearly 600,000 distinct CDR3 sequences, about 14% of them present only once. J lost 4 bases, V lost 6 bases, and 8 bases had no gene match. CDR3 length: 14 residues. Germline V gene lookup returns CDR1 DFQATT and CDR2 SNEGSKA (reference sequence).

The rearrangement uses TRBV20-1 and TRBJ2-3, with TRBD2 matching over 9 bases. The specimen was blood. The source is a woman younger than 30 with Graves' ophthalmopathy. CDR3 residues: CSAPSAGGADTQYF. CDR3 in DNA: TGCAGTGCACCCTCCGCGGGAGGGGCAGATACGCAGTATTTT.